This T cell receptor (beta chain) derives from a study of blood T cell repertoires in COVID-19. Germline CDR1 reads MDHEN; CDR2 reads SYDVKM. J lost 7 bases, V lost 2 bases, and 11 bases had no gene match. The length of the CDR3 is 16 residues. Assay: immunoSEQ multiplex PCR; the TCRdb copy retains only in-frame clones and omits some. The sample contains fewer than 500,000 clones, about 90% of which appear only once. The source material was PBMCs or T cells enriched from blood (not recorded which). The chain has TRBV28 and TRBJ1-1; the match to TRBD1 covers 9 bases. The receptor comes from a woman between 18 and 29 years old with acute COVID-19. The CDR3 is CASSLRVWTGVHEAFF. In DNA, the CDR3 is TGTGCCAGCAGTTTAAGAGTCTGGACAGGGGTTCATGAAGCTTTCTTT.